Included here is one T cell receptor (beta chain) sequence, with context. The data originate from a study of PD-L1 blockade in urothelial cancer. Study context: Bladder-origin urothelial cancer in males covered about 90% of the roughly 30 patients.

CDR1 SEHNR and CDR2 FQNEAQ come from the germline V gene (reference sequence). Trimming shortened V by 0 bases and J by 3 bases, and 9 bases separated the two germline ends. The CDR3 is made up of 15 amino acids. The data were produced by immunoSEQ multiplex PCR, yet TCRdb's version contains in-frame clones alone and is incomplete. The sample yields tens of thousands of clones, approximately 80% seen once. The material sequenced was PBMCs, taken around atezolizumab (anti-PD-L1) treatment. The TCR comes from a man aged 65 to 85 with urothelial cancer. V is TRBV7-9 and J is TRBJ2-1, with a weak D call TRBD2 (5 bases). The CDR3: CASSLAGAFYNEQFF. The CDR3 DNA follows: TGTGCCAGCAGCTTAGCGGGAGCCTTCTACAATGAGCAGTTCTTC.